This T cell receptor (beta chain) was sequenced in a study of T cell changes during pregnancy in multiple sclerosis. Trimming cost V 5 bases and J 7 bases; bases outside gene matches: 4. This CDR3 spans 14 amino acids. Per germline, CDR1 MGHDK and CDR2 SYGVNS. Assay: immunoSEQ multiplex PCR; the TCRdb copy retains only in-frame clones and omits some. The table has fewer than 50,000 clones, approximately 93% seen once. Source: CD4+ T cells from peripheral blood mononuclear cells, taken in the third trimester of pregnancy. The TCR sequence derives from a female donor with multiple sclerosis, enrolled in a pregnancy study. V usage is TRBV25-1 and J usage is TRBJ2-5; 13 nucleotides line up with TRBD2. CDR3 DNA: TGTGCCAGCAGTCGACTAGCGGGGGGATGGACCCAGTACTTC. This codes for CASSRLAGGWTQYF. The full variable domain, with the rest looked up from reference TRBV25-1 and TRBJ2-5, is EADIYQTPRYLVIGTGKKITLECSQTMGHDKMYWYQQDPGMELHLIHYSYGVNSTEKGDLSSESTVSRIRTEHFPLTLESARPSHTSQYLCASSRLAGGWTQYFGPGTRLLVL.